Listed below are T cell receptor beta chains from one sample, sequenced in a study of blood T cell repertoires in COVID-19. Method: immunoSEQ multiplex PCR; TCRdb's copy keeps in-frame clones and lacks some. The table records around 270,000 clones, around 92% of them present only once. Input material: peripheral blood. The source is a young adult with COVID-19, enrolled during active disease. Each CDR3 is given with its conserved first and last residue. A D gene is named only where the DNA matches it firmly. Clone size is shown for a subset of rows, as once, few, many or a class of expanded clone.

V gene	D gene	J gene	clone size	CDR3 protein	CDR3 DNA
TRBV30	-	TRBJ1-2	-	CAWSPIDTPLNYGYTF	TGTGCCTGGAGTCCGATCGACACCCCCCTCAACTATGGCTACACCTTC
TRBV19	TRBD2	TRBJ2-3	-	CATSPRSGRALKADTQYF	TGTGCCACCTCACCAAGGAGCGGGAGGGCCTTAAAGGCTGATACGCAGTATTTT
TRBV11-2	-	TRBJ2-3	-	CASSPRQTDNTDTQYF	TGTGCCAGCAGCCCCAGACAGACTGATAACACAGATACGCAGTATTTT
TRBV5-1	-	TRBJ2-1	-	CASSLAGSSYNEQFF	TGCGCCAGCAGCTTGGCGGGAAGCTCCTACAATGAGCAGTTCTTC
TRBV5-1	TRBD2	TRBJ2-3	-	CASSLSGRADTQYF	TGCGCCAGCAGCTTGAGCGGGAGGGCAGATACGCAGTATTTT
TRBV4-3	-	TRBJ1-1	-	CASSRGGDTEAFF	TGCGCCAGCAGCCGGGGAGGTGACACTGAAGCTTTCTTT
TRBV7-8	-	TRBJ2-7	once	CASSLAGLTFGEQYF	TGTGCCAGCAGCTTAGCGGGCCTAACCTTTGGCGAGCAGTACTTC
TRBV13	-	TRBJ2-1	-	CASSSLQGEQFF	TGTGCCAGCAGCTCGCTTCAGGGTGAGCAGTTCTTC
TRBV6-5	TRBD1	TRBJ1-2	once	CASRSDRDYGYTF	TGTGCCAGCAGGTCGGACAGGGATTATGGCTACACCTTC
TRBV28	-	TRBJ2-1	once	CASSLGGLNYNEQFF	TGTGCCAGCAGTCTAGGCGGACTGAACTACAATGAGCAGTTCTTC
TRBV7-8	TRBD1	TRBJ2-7	-	CASSTRGLDRAAEQYF	TGTGCCAGCAGCACCCGAGGATTGGACAGGGCGGCCGAGCAGTACTTC
TRBV27	TRBD2	TRBJ2-3	-	CASSSLAGSFTDTQYF	TGTGCCAGCAGTTCACTAGCGGGGAGCTTCACAGATACGCAGTATTTT
TRBV6-1	TRBD1	TRBJ1-1	once	CASRRTGLNTEAFF	TGTGCCAGCAGGCGGACAGGCCTGAACACTGAAGCTTTCTTT
TRBV30	TRBD1	TRBJ2-5	few	CAWSSGGRETQYF	TGTGCCTGGAGTTCAGGGGGTCGGGAGACCCAGTACTTC
TRBV5-4	TRBD2	TRBJ2-1	-	CASSTKGGLAGLTYNEQFF	TGTGCCAGCAGCACCAAAGGCGGACTAGCGGGGCTGACCTACAATGAGCAGTTCTTC
TRBV4-1	-	TRBJ1-3	-	CASSQVAAGTGNTIYF	TGCGCCAGCAGCCAAGTAGCAGCAGGGACTGGAAACACCATATATTTT
TRBV27	TRBD2	TRBJ2-7	-	CASSLSAAGRGEQYF	TGTGCCAGCAGTTTATCCGCAGCGGGACGTGGCGAGCAGTACTTC